These 28 T cell receptor beta chains were sequenced from one sample in a study of blood T cell repertoires in COVID-19. Profiling relied on immunoSEQ multiplex PCR, and the TCRdb table lists in-frame clones only, not all of them. The sample includes roughly 250,000 clones, approximately 85% seen only once; the top ten take about 4.5%. The sample was peripheral blood. These receptors all stem from a woman aged 70-85 years with acute or convalescent COVID-19.

The sample holds one count of this clone. The CDR3 nucleotides read TGTGCCAGCAGTGAGCAGGGGTTGGCCAATCAGCCCCAGCATTTT. Translating gives CASSEQGLANQPQHF. V usage is TRBV2 and J usage is TRBJ1-5; tentatively, D is TRBD1 (6 bases). Germline lookup yields CDR1 SNHLY and CDR2 FYNNEI. V was clipped by 3 bases and J by 3 bases, with 12 bases between them. CDR3 size: 15 residues.

The chain uses TRBV19 and TRBJ1-1; 7 bases are shared with TRBD1. There are 14 residues in the CDR3. The germline CDR1 and CDR2 sequences are LNHDA and SQIVND (reference sequence). V dropped 3 bases and J dropped 5; count of bases not matched to a gene: 6. The CDR3 DNA sequence: TGTGCCAGTAGTATGATGGACAGGAATACTGAAGCTTTCTTT. Protein sequence: CASSMMDRNTEAFF.

The chain employs TRBV7-9 and TRBJ1-6; 8 positions match TRBD1. CDR1 SEHNR and CDR2 FQNEAQ come from the germline V gene (reference sequence). V lost 5 bases to trimming and J lost 10 bases; unmatched junction nucleotides: 7. The CDR3 loop spans 14 amino acids. The CDR3 nucleotides read TGTGCCAGCAGCAACGGACAGGGAATGTCACCCCTCCACTTT. Translating gives CASSNGQGMSPLHF.

With regard to this clone: The identical CDR3 is also encoded by other nucleotide sequences in the sample. The chain employs TRBV7-9 and TRBJ1-6, with a possible D match to TRBD1 (6 bases). The CDR3 contains 14 residues. Trimming pared 5 bases from V and 3 bases from J, leaving 8 bases between. Germline CDR1 and CDR2: SEHNR and FQNEAQ (reference sequence). This CDR3 is CASSLDSYNSPLHF. In nucleotides, the CDR3 is TGTGCCAGCAGCCTGGACAGCTATAATTCACCCCTCCACTTT.

This clone was counted once. J is TRBJ1-3 and V is TRBV2; D possibly corresponds to TRBD1 (6 bases). Germline V CDR1 and CDR2: SNHLY, FYNNEI. This CDR3 contains 16 residues. Trimming took off 4 bases at V and 0 bases at J, with 13 bases between the two ends. The CDR3, as DNA: TGTGCCAGCAGTGTTGGGGGCAGCAACTCTGGAAACACCATATATTTT. Protein product: CASSVGGSNSGNTIYF.

The chain joins TRBV2 to TRBJ2-2; D might be TRBD1 (6 bases). The CDR3 has 14 amino acids. Looked up from germline, CDR1 is SNHLY and CDR2 is FYNNEI. V lost 4 bases and J lost 1, with 7 bases in between. CDR3 in amino acids: CASSGRGNTGELFF. The CDR3 DNA follows: TGTGCCAGCAGTGGCAGGGGGAACACCGGGGAGCTGTTTTTT. Full variable domain (rest looked up from reference TRBV2 and TRBJ2-2): EPEVTQTPSHQVTQMGQEVILRCVPISNHLYFYWYRQILGQKVEFLVSFYNNEISEKSEIFDDQFSVERPDGSNFTLKIRSTKLEDSAMYFCASSGRGNTGELFFGEGSRLTVL.

V is TRBV20-1 and J is TRBJ2-5, with 9 bases fitting TRBD1. The CDR3 runs to 14 residues. J gave up 5 bases and V 3 bases, and 7 bases lay outside the gene matches. Germline-derived CDR1 and CDR2 are DFQATT and SNEGSKA (reference sequence). The CDR3 loop is CSASGQGLGETQYF. In nucleotides, the CDR3 is TGCAGTGCTAGTGGACAGGGGCTGGGGGAGACCCAGTACTTC.

This clone was observed a single time. The chain combines TRBV7-2 with TRBJ1-6; perhaps TRBD1 as D (5 bases). CDR1 and CDR2 (germline): SGHTA, FQGNSA. The V end lost 1 base, the J end lost 9 bases, and 13 bases lay between the germline ends. This CDR3 contains 15 residues. CDR3 region: CASSLVAGPGSPLHF. The CDR3 DNA is TGTGCCAGCAGCTTAGTGGCGGGACCTGGTTCACCCCTCCACTTT. Filled out from reference TRBV7-2 and TRBJ1-6, the complete variable domain reads GAGVSQSPSNKVTEKGKDVELRCDPISGHTALYWYRQSLGQGLEFLIYFQGNSAPDKSGLPSDRFSAERTGGSVSTLTIQRTQQEDSAVYLCASSLVAGPGSPLHFGNGTRLTVT.

The chain joins TRBV2 to TRBJ2-2; perhaps TRBD1 as D (5 bases). Deletions cut 11 bases from V and 4 bases from J, with 11 bases between. Germline-derived CDR1 and CDR2 are SNHLY and FYNNEI. The CDR3 contains 12 residues. Written as DNA, the CDR3 is TGTGCCGGGGCAGAACTCACCGGGGAGCTGTTTTTT. It translates to CAGAELTGELFF.

The chain joins TRBV7-2 to TRBJ1-2; D ambiguous. V lost 8 bases, J lost 0 bases, and 10 bases lay in between. CDR1 SGHTA and CDR2 FQGNSA come from the germline V gene. The CDR3 spans 13 residues. This chain's CDR3 is CASSVTTNYGYTF. The CDR3 DNA reads TGTGCCAGCTCAGTCACTACTAACTATGGCTACACCTTC. Combining the CDR3 with reference TRBV7-2 and TRBJ1-2 gives the whole variable domain GAGVSQSPSNKVTEKGKDVELRCDPISGHTALYWYRQSLGQGLEFLIYFQGNSAPDKSGLPSDRFSAERTGGSVSTLTIQRTQQEDSAVYLCASSVTTNYGYTFGSGTRLTVV.

The chain joins TRBV7-6 to TRBJ2-1, with 9 bases fitting TRBD2. CDR3 length equals 15 residues. J was trimmed by 5 bases and V by 1 base; bases with no gene match: 3. From germline, CDR1 is SGHVS and CDR2 FNYEAQ. CDR3 nucleotide sequence: TGTGCCAGCAGCTTAGGCGGGGGGGTCCACAATGAGCAGTTCTTC. This translates into CASSLGGGVHNEQFF.

The V gene is TRBV5-8, the J gene TRBJ1-5; TRBD1 might be the D (5 bases). Germline V gene data show CDR1 as SGHTS and CDR2 as YDEGEE. CDR3 length: 15 residues. The V gene lost 4 bases and the J gene lost 5 bases, with 16 bases spanning the gap. The CDR3 DNA follows: TGTGCCAGCAGCCCCCCCGGGGCGGGACATCAGCCCCAGCATTTT. Amino acid sequence: CASSPPGAGHQPQHF.

The rearrangement links TRBV27 to TRBJ2-6; 9 nucleotides align to TRBD1. Germline V gene sequence: CDR1 MNHEY, CDR2 SMNVEV (reference sequence). The CDR3 extends over 16 amino acids. Trimming cost V 5 bases and J 1 base; bases outside gene matches: 3. CDR3 residues: CASSHDRGSGANVLTF. In nucleotides, the CDR3 is TGTGCCAGCAGTCACGACAGGGGGTCTGGGGCCAACGTCCTGACTTTC.

The V and J genes are TRBV5-8 and TRBJ1-5, with a possible D match to TRBD1 (5 bases). The CDR3 length is 14 residues. Deletions cut 3 bases from V and 5 bases from J, with 12 bases between. Germline V gene sequence: CDR1 SGHTS, CDR2 YDEGEE. The CDR3 region has the DNA TGTGCCAGCAGCTCTATGCAGGGATATCAGCCCCAGCATTTT. It is translated as CASSSMQGYQPQHF.

The J gene is TRBJ2-2, the V gene TRBV7-8; a weak D match, TRBD2 (5 bases). Per the germline V gene, CDR1 is SGHVS and CDR2 is FQNEAQ. Trimming left V 5 bases short and J 6 bases short, with 16 bases between. This CDR3 has 15 residues. CDR3: CASSAPGGRAGELFF. The CDR3 DNA reads TGTGCCAGCAGCGCCCCTGGAGGACGGGCCGGGGAGCTGTTTTTT.

The chain has TRBV10-3 and TRBJ1-1, with a tentative D call TRBD1 (6 bases). Per the germline V gene, CDR1 is ENHRY and CDR2 is SYGVKD. The CDR3 is made up of 12 amino acids. Trimming cost V 10 bases and J 7 bases, with 16 bases left between them. The CDR3 DNA is TGTGCCACCGGGGGGCCGAGGGATGAAGCTTTCTTT. Protein: CATGGPRDEAFF.

The CDR3 region has the DNA TGTGCCAGCAGCTTTTCAGGGACAGGGCGTGAAGCTTTCTTT. Translating gives CASSFSGTGREAFF. The chain carries TRBV7-9 and TRBJ1-1, with 9 positions matching TRBD1. This CDR3 comprises 14 residues. With 3 bases clipped from V and 7 bases from J, the junction kept 6 bases outside the gene matches. Germline CDR1 is SEHNR and CDR2 is FQNEAQ (reference sequence).

V and J are TRBV27 and TRBJ1-1; TRBD1 is a possible D gene (5 bases). The CDR3 has 16 amino acids. Germline V CDR1 and CDR2: MNHEY, SMNVEV (reference sequence). V shed 2 bases and J shed 3 bases, with 16 bases lying between them. The CDR3 DNA sequence: TGTGCCAGCAGTTTAAGGCAGGGATCTCCCCACACTGAAGCTTTCTTT. As protein: CASSLRQGSPHTEAFF.

The J gene is TRBJ1-6, the V gene TRBV11-2; perhaps TRBD1 as D (6 bases). CDR1 is SGHAT and CDR2 is FQNNGV in the germline V gene. Trimming took 1 base from V and 6 from J, leaving 10 bases between them. The CDR3 loop spans 15 amino acids. For the CDR3, the DNA is TGTGCCAGCAGCTTAGCTCAGGGGCGTAATTCACCCCTCCACTTT. Translated, it gives CASSLAQGRNSPLHF.

The gene calls are TRBV6-2 or TRBV6-3 and TRBJ1-5; TRBD1 is a possible D gene (6 bases). Trimming shortened V by 0 bases and J by 5 bases, and 20 bases separated the two germline ends. Germline loops: CDR1 MNHEY, CDR2 SVGEGT. This CDR3 is 18 amino acids long. The CDR3 DNA sequence: TGTGCCAGCAGTTACTCGAATTACCGGGACACAATATATCAGCCCCAGCATTTT. It is translated as CASSYSNYRDTIYQPQHF.

The rearrangement joins TRBV7-6 to TRBJ1-2; 10 nucleotides match TRBD1. Trimming cost V 3 bases and J 5 bases; bases outside gene matches: 3. Germline CDR1 and CDR2: SGHVS and FNYEAQ. CDR3 size: 14 residues. DNA for the CDR3: TGTGCCAGCAGCTTGGACAGGGGGGGGTATGGCTACACCTTC. Translation gives CASSLDRGGYGYTF.

The chain recombines TRBV6-2 or TRBV6-3 with TRBJ1-1; D remains ambiguous. Germline V gene sequence: CDR1 MNHEY, CDR2 SVGEGT. CDR3 size: 13 residues. Trimming took 6 bases from V and 0 from J, leaving 8 bases between them. Written as DNA, the CDR3 is TGTGCCAGCAGCATAGTAATGAACACTGAAGCTTTCTTT. It codes for CASSIVMNTEAFF.

This chain links TRBV7-2 with TRBJ1-2; D is possibly TRBD1 (6 bases). Germline-derived CDR1 and CDR2 are SGHTA and FQGNSA. The CDR3 extends over 15 amino acids. V lost 5 bases, J lost 5 bases, and 18 bases lay in between. CDR3 amino acids: CASSTPTGLPYGYTF. The CDR3 nucleotides are TGTGCCAGCAGCACGCCGACAGGATTGCCGTATGGCTACACCTTC.

The chain recombines TRBV19 with TRBJ1-3; D may be TRBD1 (5 bases). From germline, CDR1 is LNHDA and CDR2 SQIVND (reference sequence). Trimming stripped 1 base from V and 1 base from J, with 11 bases between. The CDR3 length is 16 residues. In DNA, the CDR3 is TGTGCCAGTAGTATAGTAAGACAGATTTCTGGAAACACCATATATTTT. Amino acids: CASSIVRQISGNTIYF.

This chain connects TRBV5-1 to TRBJ1-4; 7 bases map to TRBD1. The germline CDR1 and CDR2 sequences are SGHRS and YFSETQ. The CDR3 contains 13 residues. J was trimmed by 4 bases and V by 8 bases; bases with no gene match: 5. The CDR3, as DNA: TGCGCCAGTGGACAGGAATTTAATGAAAAACTGTTTTTT. Translating gives CASGQEFNEKLFF.

The V and J genes are TRBV9 and TRBJ2-5; 8 bases map to TRBD2. This CDR3 spans 16 amino acids. Germline V gene lookup returns CDR1 SGDLS and CDR2 YYNGEE. Losses at the gene ends were 0 bases for V and 1 base for J; bases not matched to a gene: 5. The CDR3 nucleotides read TGTGCCAGCAGCGTAGATCCGCGGGGGGTCCAAGAGACCCAGTACTTC. As protein: CASSVDPRGVQETQYF.

The chain uses TRBV29-1 and TRBJ2-1; D might be TRBD1 (6 bases). Germline V gene lookup returns CDR1 SQVTM and CDR2 ANQGSEA. CDR3 length: 15 residues. V lost 4 bases and J lost 0, with 13 bases in between. CDR3 residues: CSVASGASSYNEQFF. The CDR3 DNA is TGCAGCGTTGCCTCAGGGGCGAGCTCCTACAATGAGCAGTTCTTC.

The V and J genes are TRBV5-5 and TRBJ1-5, with D possibly TRBD1 on 6 matching bases. The CDR3 extends over 14 amino acids. CDR1 and CDR2 (germline): SGHKS, YYEKEE (reference sequence). The V gene lost 4 bases and the J gene lost 3 bases, with 11 bases spanning the gap. This chain's CDR3 is CASSIGTPNQPQHF. The CDR3 region has the DNA TGTGCCAGCAGCATAGGGACACCCAATCAGCCCCAGCATTTT.